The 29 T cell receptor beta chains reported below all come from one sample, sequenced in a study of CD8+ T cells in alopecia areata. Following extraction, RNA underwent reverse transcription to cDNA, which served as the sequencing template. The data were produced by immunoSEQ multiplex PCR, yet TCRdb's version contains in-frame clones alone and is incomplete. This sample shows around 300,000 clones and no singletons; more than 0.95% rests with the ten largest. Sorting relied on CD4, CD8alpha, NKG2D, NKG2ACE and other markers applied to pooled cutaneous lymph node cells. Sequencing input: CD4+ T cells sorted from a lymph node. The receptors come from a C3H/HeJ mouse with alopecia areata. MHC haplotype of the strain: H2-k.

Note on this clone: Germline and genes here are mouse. This chain's CDR3 is CASGDQGANTLYF. Incomplete CDR3 DNA: TGTGCCAGCGGTGACCAGGGGGCGAAC. The chain employs TRBV13-2 and TRBJ2-4, with 8 bases identical to TRBD1. The sequenced fragment ends 4 residues before the CDR3 boundary, so the rest is inferred from the germline J gene. In germline, CDR1 is NNHNN, CDR2 SYGAGS (reference sequence). The CDR3 is made up of 13 amino acids.

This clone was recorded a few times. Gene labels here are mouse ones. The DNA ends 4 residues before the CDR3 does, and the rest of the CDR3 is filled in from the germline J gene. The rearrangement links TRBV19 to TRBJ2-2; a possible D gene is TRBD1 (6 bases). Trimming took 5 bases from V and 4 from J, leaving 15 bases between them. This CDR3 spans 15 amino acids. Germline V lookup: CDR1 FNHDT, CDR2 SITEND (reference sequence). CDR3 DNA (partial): TGTGCCAGCAGCCCCGCCAGGGGAAGCACCGGG. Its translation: CASSPARGSTG. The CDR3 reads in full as CASSPARGSTGQLYF. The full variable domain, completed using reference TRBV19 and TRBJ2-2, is GGIITQTPKFLIGQEGQKLTLKCQQNFNHDTMYWYRQDSGKGLRLIYYSITENDLQKGDLSEGYDASREKKSSFSLTVTSAQKNEMAVFLCASSPARGSTGQLYFGEGSKLTVL.

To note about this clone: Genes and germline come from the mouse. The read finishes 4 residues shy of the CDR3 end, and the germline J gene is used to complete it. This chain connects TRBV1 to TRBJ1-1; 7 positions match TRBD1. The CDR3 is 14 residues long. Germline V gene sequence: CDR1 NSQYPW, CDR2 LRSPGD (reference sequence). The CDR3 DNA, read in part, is TGCACCTGCAGTGCAGGCTTCAGGGGGACA. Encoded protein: CTCSAGFRGT. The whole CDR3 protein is CTCSAGFRGTEVFF.

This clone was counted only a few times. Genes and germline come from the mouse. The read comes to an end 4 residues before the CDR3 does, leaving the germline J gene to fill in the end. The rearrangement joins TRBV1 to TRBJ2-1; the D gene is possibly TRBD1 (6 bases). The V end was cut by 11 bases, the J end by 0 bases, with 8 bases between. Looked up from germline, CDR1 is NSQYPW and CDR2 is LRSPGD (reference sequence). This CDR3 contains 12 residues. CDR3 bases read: TGCACCCGGGACAATAACTATGCT. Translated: CTRDNNYA. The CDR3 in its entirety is CTRDNNYAEQFF. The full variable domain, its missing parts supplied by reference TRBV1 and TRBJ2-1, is VTLLEQNPRWRLVPRGQAVNLRCILKNSQYPWMSWYQQDLQKQLQWLFTLRSPGDKEVKSLPGADYLATRVTDTELRLQVANMSQGRTLYCTRDNNYAEQFFGPGTRLTVL.

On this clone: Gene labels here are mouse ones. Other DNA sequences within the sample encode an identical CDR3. CDR3 bases read: TGTGCCAGCAGTGATGCCCCTGGGGGGGAAGAC. Amino acid sequence: CASSDAPGGED. The full CDR3 is CASSDAPGGEDTQYF. The gene calls are TRBV13-3 and TRBJ2-5; 9 bases are a match to TRBD2. The read falls 4 residues short of the CDR3 end, and the missing part is taken from the germline J gene. Germline V gene data show CDR1 as NNHDY and CDR2 as SYVADS. The CDR3 length is 15 residues.

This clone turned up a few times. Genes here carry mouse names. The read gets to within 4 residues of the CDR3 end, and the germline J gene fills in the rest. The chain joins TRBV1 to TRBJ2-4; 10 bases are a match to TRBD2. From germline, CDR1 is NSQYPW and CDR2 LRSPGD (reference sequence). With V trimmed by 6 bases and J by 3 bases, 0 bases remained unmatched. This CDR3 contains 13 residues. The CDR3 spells CTCRTGGQNTLYF. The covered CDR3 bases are TGCACCTGCAGGACTGGGGGGCAAAAC.

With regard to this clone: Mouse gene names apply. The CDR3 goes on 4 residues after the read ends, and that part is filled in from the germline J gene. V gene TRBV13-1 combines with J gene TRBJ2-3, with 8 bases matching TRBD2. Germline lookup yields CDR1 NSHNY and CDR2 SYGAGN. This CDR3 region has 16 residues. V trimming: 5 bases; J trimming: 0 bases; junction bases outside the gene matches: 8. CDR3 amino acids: CASSVGGGTSAETLYF. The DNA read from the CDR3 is TGTGCCAGCAGCGTTGGGGGGGGTACTAGTGCAGAA.

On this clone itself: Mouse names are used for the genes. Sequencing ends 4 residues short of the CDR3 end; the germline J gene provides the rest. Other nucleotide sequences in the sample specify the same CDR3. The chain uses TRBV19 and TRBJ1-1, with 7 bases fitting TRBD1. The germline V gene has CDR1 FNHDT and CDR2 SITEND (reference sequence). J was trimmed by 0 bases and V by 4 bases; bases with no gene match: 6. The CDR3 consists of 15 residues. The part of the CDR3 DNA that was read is TGTGCCAGCAGTCTATCCGGGACAGCAAACACA. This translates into CASSLSGTANT. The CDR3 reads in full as CASSLSGTANTEVFF.

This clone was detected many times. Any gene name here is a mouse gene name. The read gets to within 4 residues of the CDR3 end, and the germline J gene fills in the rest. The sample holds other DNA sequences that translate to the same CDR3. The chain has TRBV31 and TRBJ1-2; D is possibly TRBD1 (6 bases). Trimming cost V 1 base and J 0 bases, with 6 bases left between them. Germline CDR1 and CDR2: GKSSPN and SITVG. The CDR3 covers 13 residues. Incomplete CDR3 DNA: TGTGCCTGGAGTCGGACAGCAAACTCC. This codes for CAWSRTANS. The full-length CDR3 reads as CAWSRTANSDYTF. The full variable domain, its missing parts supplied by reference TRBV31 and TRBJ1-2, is AQTIHQWPVAEIKAVGSPLSLGCTIKGKSSPNLYWYWQATGGTLQQLFYSITVGQVESVVQLNLSASRPKDDQFILSTEKLLLSHSGFYLCAWSRTANSDYTFGSGTRLLVI.

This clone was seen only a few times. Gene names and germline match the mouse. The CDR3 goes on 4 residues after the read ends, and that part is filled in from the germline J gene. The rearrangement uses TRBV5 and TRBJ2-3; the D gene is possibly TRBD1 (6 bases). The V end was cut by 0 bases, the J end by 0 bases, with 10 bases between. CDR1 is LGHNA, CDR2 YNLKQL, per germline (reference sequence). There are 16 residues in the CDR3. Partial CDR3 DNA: TGTGCCAGCAGCCAAGAAGACAGGACTAGTGCAGAA. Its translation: CASSQEDRTSAE. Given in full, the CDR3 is CASSQEDRTSAETLYF.

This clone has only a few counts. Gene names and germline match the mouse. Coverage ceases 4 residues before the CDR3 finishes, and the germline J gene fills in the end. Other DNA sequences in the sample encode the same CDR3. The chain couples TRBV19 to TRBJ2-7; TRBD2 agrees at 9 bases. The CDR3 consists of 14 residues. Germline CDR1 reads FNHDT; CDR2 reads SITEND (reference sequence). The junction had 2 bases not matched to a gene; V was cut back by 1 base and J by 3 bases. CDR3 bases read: TGTGCCAGCAGTATACGGACTGGGGACTAT. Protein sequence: CASSIRTGDY. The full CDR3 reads CASSIRTGDYEQYF.

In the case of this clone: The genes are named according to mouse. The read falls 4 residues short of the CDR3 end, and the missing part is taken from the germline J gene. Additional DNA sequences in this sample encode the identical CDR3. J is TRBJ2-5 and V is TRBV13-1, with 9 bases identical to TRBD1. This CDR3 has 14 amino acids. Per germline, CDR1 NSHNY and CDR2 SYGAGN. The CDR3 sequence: CASSAGTGKDTQYF. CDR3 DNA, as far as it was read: TGTGCCAGCAGCGCCGGGACAGGGAAAGAC.

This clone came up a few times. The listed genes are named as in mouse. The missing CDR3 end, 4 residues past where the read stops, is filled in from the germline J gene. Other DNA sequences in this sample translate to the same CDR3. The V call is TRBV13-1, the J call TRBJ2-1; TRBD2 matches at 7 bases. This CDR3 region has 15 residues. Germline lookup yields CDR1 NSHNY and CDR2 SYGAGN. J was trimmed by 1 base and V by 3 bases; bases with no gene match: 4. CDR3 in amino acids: CASSGGGGNYAEQFF. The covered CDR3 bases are TGTGCCAGCAGTGGCGGGGGGGGGAACTATGCT.

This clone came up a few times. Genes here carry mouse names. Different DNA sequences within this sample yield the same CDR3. CDR3 amino acids: CATGTGGYEQYF. The part of the CDR3 DNA that was read is TGTGCCACCGGGACTGGGGGTTAT. The chain is built from TRBV19 and TRBJ2-7; 11 nucleotides align to TRBD2. The read is 4 residues too short to cover the CDR3 end, so that end is filled in from the germline J gene. From germline, CDR1 is FNHDT and CDR2 SITEND (reference sequence). The CDR3 is made up of 12 amino acids. The full variable domain, rest sourced from reference TRBV19 and TRBJ2-7, is GGIITQTPKFLIGQEGQKLTLKCQQNFNHDTMYWYRQDSGKGLRLIYYSITENDLQKGDLSEGYDASREKKSSFSLTVTSAQKNEMAVFLCATGTGGYEQYFGPGTRLTVL.

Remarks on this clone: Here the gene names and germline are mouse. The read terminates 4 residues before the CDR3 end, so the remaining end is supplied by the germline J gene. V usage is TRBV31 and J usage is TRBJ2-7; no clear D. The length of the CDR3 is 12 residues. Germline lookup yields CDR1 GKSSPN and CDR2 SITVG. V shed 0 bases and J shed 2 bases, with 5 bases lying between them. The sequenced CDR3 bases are TGTGCCTGGAGTCTCAGAGCCTAT. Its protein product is CAWSLRAY. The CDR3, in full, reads CAWSLRAYEQYF.

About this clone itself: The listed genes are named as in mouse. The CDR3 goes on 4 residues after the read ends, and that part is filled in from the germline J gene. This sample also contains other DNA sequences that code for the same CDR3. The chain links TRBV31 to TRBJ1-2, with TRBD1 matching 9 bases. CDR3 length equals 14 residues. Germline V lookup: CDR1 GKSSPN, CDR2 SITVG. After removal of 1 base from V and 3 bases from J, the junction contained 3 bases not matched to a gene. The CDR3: CAWSRDRGDSDYTF. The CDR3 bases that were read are TGTGCCTGGAGTCGAGACAGGGGGGACTCC.

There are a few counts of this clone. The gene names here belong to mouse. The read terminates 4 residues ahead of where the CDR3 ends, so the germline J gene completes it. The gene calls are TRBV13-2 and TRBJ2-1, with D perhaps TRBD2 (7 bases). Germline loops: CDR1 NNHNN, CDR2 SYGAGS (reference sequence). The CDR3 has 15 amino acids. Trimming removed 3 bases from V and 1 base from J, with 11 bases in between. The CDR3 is CASGVRGANYAEQFF. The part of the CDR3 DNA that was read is TGTGCCAGCGGTGTTAGGGGGGCCAACTATGCT.

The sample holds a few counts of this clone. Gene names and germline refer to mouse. The sequenced part of the CDR3 DNA is TGTGCTAGCAGTAGAGTTCGACTGGGGGGATCTAGTGCAGAA. Translating gives CASSRVRLGGSSAE. The full CDR3 reads CASSRVRLGGSSAETLYF. The chain is built from TRBV17 and TRBJ2-3; 10 bases match TRBD2. The sequenced fragment ends 4 residues before the CDR3 boundary, so the rest is inferred from the germline J gene. With 1 base clipped from V and 0 bases from J, the junction kept 7 bases outside the gene matches. Per the germline V gene, CDR1 is MNHDT and CDR2 is YYDKIL. The CDR3 is 18 residues long.

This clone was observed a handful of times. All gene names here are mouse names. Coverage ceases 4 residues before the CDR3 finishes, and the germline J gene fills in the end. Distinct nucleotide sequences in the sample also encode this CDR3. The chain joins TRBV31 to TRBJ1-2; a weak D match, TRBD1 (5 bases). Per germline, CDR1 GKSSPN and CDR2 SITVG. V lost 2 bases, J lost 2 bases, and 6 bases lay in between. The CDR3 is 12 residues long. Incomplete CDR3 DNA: TGTGCCTGGAGTGCAGGGAACTCC. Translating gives CAWSAGNS. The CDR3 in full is CAWSAGNSDYTF.

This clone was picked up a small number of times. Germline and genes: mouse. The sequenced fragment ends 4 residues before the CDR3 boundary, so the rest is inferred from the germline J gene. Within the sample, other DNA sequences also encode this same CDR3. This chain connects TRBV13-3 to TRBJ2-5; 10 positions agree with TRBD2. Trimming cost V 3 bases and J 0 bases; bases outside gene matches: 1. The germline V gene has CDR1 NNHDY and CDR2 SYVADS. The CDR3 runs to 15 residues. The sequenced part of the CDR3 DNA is TGTGCCAGCAGTGGGACTGGGGGAAACCAAGAC. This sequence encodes CASSGTGGNQD. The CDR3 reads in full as CASSGTGGNQDTQYF. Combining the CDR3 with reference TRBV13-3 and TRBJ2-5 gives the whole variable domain EAAVTQSPRSKVAVTGGKVTLSCHQTNNHDYMYWYRQDTGHGLRLIHYSYVADSTEKGDIPDGYKASRPSQENFSLILELASLSQTAVYFCASSGTGGNQDTQYFGPGTRLLVL.

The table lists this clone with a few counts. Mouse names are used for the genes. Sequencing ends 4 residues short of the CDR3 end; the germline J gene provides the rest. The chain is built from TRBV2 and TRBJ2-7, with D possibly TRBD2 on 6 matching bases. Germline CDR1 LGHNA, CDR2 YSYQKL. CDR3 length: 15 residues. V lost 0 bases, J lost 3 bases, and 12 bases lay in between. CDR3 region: CASSQDEVGDYEQYF. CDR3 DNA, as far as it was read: TGTGCCAGCAGCCAAGACGAGGTGGGGGACTAT.

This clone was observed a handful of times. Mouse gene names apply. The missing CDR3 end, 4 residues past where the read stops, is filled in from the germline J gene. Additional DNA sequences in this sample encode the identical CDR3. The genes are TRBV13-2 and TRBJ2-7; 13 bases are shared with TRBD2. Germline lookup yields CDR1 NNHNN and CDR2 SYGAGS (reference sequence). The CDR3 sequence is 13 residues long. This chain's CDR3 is CASGGLGGYEQYF. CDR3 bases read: TGTGCCAGCGGGGGACTGGGGGGGTAT.

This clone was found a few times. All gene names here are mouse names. The part of the CDR3 DNA that was read is TGTGCCAGCGGTGATCTGGCCTCCTAT. Amino acid sequence: CASGDLASY. The CDR3, in full, reads CASGDLASYEQYF. J is TRBJ2-7 and V is TRBV13-2; D is unclear. The CDR3 goes on 4 residues after the read ends, and that part is filled in from the germline J gene. Trimming removed 1 base at V and 0 bases at J, with 5 bases between. CDR1 NNHNN and CDR2 SYGAGS come from the germline V gene (reference sequence). CDR3 size: 13 residues.

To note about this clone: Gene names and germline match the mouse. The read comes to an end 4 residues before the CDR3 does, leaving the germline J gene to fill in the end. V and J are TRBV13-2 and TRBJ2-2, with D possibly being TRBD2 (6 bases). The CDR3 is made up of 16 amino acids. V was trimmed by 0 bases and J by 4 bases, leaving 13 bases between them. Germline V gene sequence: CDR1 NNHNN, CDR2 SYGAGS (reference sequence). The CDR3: CASGDAGGAGTGQLYF. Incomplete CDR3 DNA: TGTGCCAGCGGTGATGCGGGGGGAGCGGGCACCGGG.

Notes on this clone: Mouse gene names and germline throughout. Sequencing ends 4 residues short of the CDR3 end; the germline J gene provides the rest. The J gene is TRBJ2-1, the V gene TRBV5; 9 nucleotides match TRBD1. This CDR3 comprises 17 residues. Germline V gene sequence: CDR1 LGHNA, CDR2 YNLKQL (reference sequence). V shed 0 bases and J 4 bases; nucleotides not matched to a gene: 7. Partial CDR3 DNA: TGTGCCAGCAGCCAAGATAGGCCCGGACAGGGGTATGCT. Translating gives CASSQDRPGQGYA. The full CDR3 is CASSQDRPGQGYAEQFF.

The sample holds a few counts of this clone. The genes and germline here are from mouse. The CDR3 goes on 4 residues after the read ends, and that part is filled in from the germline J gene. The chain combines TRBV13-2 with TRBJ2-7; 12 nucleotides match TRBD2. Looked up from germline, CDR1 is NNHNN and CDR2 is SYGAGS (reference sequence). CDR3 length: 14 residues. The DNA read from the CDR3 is TGTGCCAGCGTTCCCGGGACTGGGGGGTAT. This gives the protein CASVPGTGGY. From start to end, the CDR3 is CASVPGTGGYEQYF.

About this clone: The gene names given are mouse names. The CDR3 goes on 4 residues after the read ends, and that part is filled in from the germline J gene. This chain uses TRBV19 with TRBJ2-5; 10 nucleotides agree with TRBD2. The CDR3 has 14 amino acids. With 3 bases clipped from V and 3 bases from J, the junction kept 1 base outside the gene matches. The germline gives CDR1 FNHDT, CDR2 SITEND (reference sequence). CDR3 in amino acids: CASSKGLGQDTQYF. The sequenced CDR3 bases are TGTGCCAGCAGTAAGGGACTGGGGCAAGAC.

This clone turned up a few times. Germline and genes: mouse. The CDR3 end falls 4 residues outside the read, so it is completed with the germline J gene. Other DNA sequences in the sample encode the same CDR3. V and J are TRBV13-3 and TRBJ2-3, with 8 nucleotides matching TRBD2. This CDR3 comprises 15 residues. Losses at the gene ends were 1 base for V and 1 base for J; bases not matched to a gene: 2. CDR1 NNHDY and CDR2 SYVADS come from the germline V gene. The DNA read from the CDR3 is TGTGCCAGCAGTGATCTGGGGGGCCGTGCAGAA. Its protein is CASSDLGGRAE. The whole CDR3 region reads CASSDLGGRAETLYF.

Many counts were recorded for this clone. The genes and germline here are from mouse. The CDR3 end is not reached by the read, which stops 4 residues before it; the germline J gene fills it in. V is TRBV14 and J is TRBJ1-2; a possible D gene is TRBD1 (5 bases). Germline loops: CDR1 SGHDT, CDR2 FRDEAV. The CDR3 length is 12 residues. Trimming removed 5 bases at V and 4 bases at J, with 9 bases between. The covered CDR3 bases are TGTGCCAGCAGGCAGGGAGGCTCC. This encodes CASRQGGS. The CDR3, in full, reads CASRQGGSDYTF.